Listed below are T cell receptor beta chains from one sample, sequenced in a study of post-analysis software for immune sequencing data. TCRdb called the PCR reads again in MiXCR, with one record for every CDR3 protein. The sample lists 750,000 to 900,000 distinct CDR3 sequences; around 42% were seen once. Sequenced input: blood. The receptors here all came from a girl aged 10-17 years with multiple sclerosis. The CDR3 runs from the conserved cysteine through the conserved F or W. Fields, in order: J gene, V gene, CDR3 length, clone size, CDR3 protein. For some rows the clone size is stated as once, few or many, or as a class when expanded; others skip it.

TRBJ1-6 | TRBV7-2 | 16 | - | CASSLKFGGWDSPLHF
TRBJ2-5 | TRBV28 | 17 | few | CASSLSSASLYQETQYF
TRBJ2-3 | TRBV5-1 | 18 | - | CASAPSAGPLSSTDTQYF
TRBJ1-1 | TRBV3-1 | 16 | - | CASSRKPPPDGTEAFF
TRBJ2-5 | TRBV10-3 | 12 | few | CALETRRETQYF
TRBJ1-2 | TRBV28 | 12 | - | CATLRAGYGYTF
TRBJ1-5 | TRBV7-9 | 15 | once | CASSLTGPKHQPQHF
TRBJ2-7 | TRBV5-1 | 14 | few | CASSSRDISYEQYF
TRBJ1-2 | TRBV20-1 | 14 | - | CSASHGDPYYGYTF
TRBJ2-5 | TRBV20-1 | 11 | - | CSASMSGTQYF
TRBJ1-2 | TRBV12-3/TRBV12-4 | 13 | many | CASSFGGDYGYTF
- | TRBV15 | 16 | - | CATSIPRERGKNEQYF
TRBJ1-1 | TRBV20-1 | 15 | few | CSARPPGGGDTEAFF
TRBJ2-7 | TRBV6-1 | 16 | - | CASSEVGGLGSYEQYF
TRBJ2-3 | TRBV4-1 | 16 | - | CASSQVLAGTSDTQYF
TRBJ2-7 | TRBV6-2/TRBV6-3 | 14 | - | CASSMDGHSYEQYF
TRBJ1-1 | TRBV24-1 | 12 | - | CATRPVIGEAFF
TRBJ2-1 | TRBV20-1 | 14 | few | CSARGDSKRGREFF
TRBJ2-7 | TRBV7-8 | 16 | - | CASSLAGTTNSYEQYF
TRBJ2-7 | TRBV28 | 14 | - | CASSRLAGAHEQYF
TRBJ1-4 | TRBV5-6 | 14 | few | CASSLAGRGEKLFF
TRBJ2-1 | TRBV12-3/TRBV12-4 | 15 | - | CANSSLAGGYNEQFF
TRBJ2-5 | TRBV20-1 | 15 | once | CSALGLAGGGETQYF
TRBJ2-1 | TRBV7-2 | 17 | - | CASSLVPTGSGYNEQFF
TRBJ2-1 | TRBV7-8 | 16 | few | CASSLIDLRSYNEQFF